Sequencing of this T cell receptor beta chain was carried out in a study of immune cell composition in non-small cell lung cancer listed by TCRdb under 2017. About the investigation overall: Histologic subtype, mostly lung adenocarcinoma or squamous cell carcinoma, was determined with H&E together with p63, CK5, Napsin A and TTF-1 immunohistochemistry. The subtype comparisons left out a handful of tumour specimens with TCR-beta data because those specimens were rare histological subtypes. In supplementary cohort #1, which comprised 10 to 11 lung adenocarcinoma cases, paired tumour/lung TCR-beta sequencing was performed and TIL populations were generated so that tumour reactivity could be assessed. Adaptive Biotechnologies TCR-beta sequencing was carried out on some 35 paired NSCLC tumour and non-adjacent lung specimens, as well as on 26 tumour-only specimens. Points the paper makes about the study in general: In fewer than eleven adenocarcinoma cases, a strong correlation was found between maximal tumour-associated clone frequency and TIL tumour reactivity, whereas no such correlation was found between overall clonality and TIL tumour reactivity. The reactivity cohort contained only 10 cases, and the tumour-reactive clones were not shown to have sequences in common with the dominant in vivo tumour-associated clones. Tumour-associated clones >0.5% occurred in nearly half of NSCLC cases: about 32% of adenocarcinomas versus approximately 75% of squamous carcinomas. No significant correlation was found between smoking pack-years and tumour TCR-beta clonality.

In the case of this clone: This receptor's antigen is unknown. There are no base qualities to consult, and no much larger clone falls within one base.

TCR-beta CDR3 regions were amplified from genomic DNA by a two-step multiplex PCR, with the second step adding Illumina-compatible adaptors. TCR-beta immunosequencing was carried out on an Illumina platform through the commercial immunoSEQ service. As for the original processing: Repertoires were summarised by productive clonality and by Top 10 Clones, defined as the percentage of T-cell templates derived from the ten most frequent sequences. Productive clonality had a range of 0 to 1, where 1 means a monoclonal population. Tumour-associated clones, identified using log10 scatter plots, were defined as sequences that made up at least 0.1% of tumour T-cell templates and were not found in the matched non-adjacent lung. Student's t-tests were used for two-group comparisons, ANOVA for comparisons across stages, and linear regression for relationships, with analyses done in GraphPad Prism7 and R. Entries here come from immuneACCESS through TCRdb and include only in-frame sequences with V and J called. Some clones fail to appear in such tables; in the studies checked, an unresolved V gene covers under half of the shortfall, and the cause of the remainder is unknown. The V and J calls and clone size are taken from that table; D and trimming were inferred from the DNA. The sample records some 6,000 clones, 60% to 85% of which are singletons. The ten largest clones add up to about 5.8% of the sample.

Normal lung samples came from the same patient and consisted of non-adjacent lung tissue collected as far from the tumour as possible, at a distance of at least 3 cm. Frozen aliquots of unsorted single-cell suspensions were used for genomic DNA extraction with the QIAamp DNA kit. Tissues arrived within 2 hours of resection and were immediately processed into single-cell suspensions. Tissue was mechanically dissociated and enzymatically digested with DNase I, collagenase I and hyaluronidase for 25 to 30 minutes at 37 °C, then filtered and RBC-lysed. V has 4 bases trimmed and J has 0 bases trimmed; junction bases matching no gene number 5. The germline V gene gives CDR1 as KGHSH and CDR2 as LQKENI. From the cysteine up to the phenylalanine, the CDR3 has a length of 15 residues. Only CDR3 DNA remains: 45 bases, in frame from the first base.

Sequencing used non-adjacent lung tissue. The chain joins TRBV18 to TRBJ2-7; 8 junctional bases match TRBD1. The clonotype comes from a human donor with non-small cell lung cancer. The CDR3 here reads CASSREQGDSYEQYF. In nucleotide form, the sequence is TGTGCCAGCTCACGAGAACAGGGGGACTCCTACGAGCAGTACTTC. Reference TRBV18 and TRBJ2-7 genes cover what lies past the CDR3, so the full variable domain is NAGVMQNPRHLVRRRGQEARLRCSPMKGHSHVYWYRQLPEEGLKFMVYLQKENIIDESGMPKERFSAEFPKEGPSILRIQQVVRGDSAAYFCASSREQGDSYEQYFGPGTRLTVT.